The clone carrying this T cell receptor beta chain was seen at least ten times. Its target is not known. This entry is derived from a study of CD8 T cells in ankylosing spondylitis. General study points: A motif in TCR beta, a set of about 8 highly homologous variants, appeared characteristic of ankylosing spondylitis blood. Earlier authors reported some of these motif variants in reactive arthritis synovial fluid and blood.

Libraries of TCR beta came from quantitative 5'-RACE with molecular barcodes. MiXCR was run by TCRdb on the 5' RACE reads, yielding one entry per CDR3 protein. The sample lists 150,000 to 200,000 distinct CDR3 sequences, roughly 20% occurring once. V was pared by 6 bases and J by 6 bases, with 16 bases between. Per germline, CDR1 ENHRY and CDR2 SYGVKD. The CDR3 totals 14 residues. The rearrangement uses TRBV10-3 and TRBJ2-3; either TRBD1 or TRBD2 may fit D (5 bases each). This clonotype was sampled from a male donor aged 10 to 30 with ankylosing spondylitis or in good health (not recorded which). The sequenced material came from blood, either unsorted or a sorted T cell fraction (not recorded which). The CDR3 spells CAIRPGPTVDTQYF. DNA of the CDR3: TGTGCCATCAGGCCGGGACCGACCGTGGATACGCAGTATTTT.